Described below is a single T cell receptor (beta chain) sequence and its context. Its antigen is currently unknown. The method was immunoSEQ multiplex PCR; TCRdb's version includes in-frame clones alone and lacks a portion of them. The sample contains about 84,000 clones, around 94% of which appear only once. This entry is derived from a study of OX40 agonist ivuxolimab in advanced cancers. Study conclusions and caveats: Some of the nonresponding patients also showed low levels of normalized T-cell clonal expansion.

V trimming: 4 bases; J trimming: 3 bases; junction bases outside the gene matches: 4. CDR1 and CDR2 (germline): SGDLS, YYNGEE. The CDR3 length is 14 residues. Sequenced material: CD4+ or CD8+ T cells sorted from blood, taken in a trial of the OX40 agonist ivuxolimab. This receptor was obtained from an adult with an advanced solid tumor such as melanoma, head and neck, liver or kidney cancer. The J gene is TRBJ2-1, the V gene TRBV9; 7 nucleotides match TRBD1. The CDR3 DNA reads as TGTGCCAGCAGCCCCTGGGACAGCTACAATGAGCAGTTCTTC. Its translation is CASSPWDSYNEQFF.